This T cell receptor (beta chain) was retrieved from a study of blood T cell repertoires in COVID-19. CDR1 is SNHLY and CDR2 is FYNNEI in the germline V gene. This CDR3 contains 15 residues. Losses at the gene ends were 3 bases for V and 6 bases for J; bases not matched to a gene: 9. The method was immunoSEQ multiplex PCR; TCRdb's version includes in-frame clones alone and lacks a portion of them. The sample lists roughly 350,000 clones, more than 85% occurring once. This chain uses TRBV2 with TRBJ2-7; 9 nucleotides align to TRBD2. Sequencing was carried out using PBMCs or T cells enriched from blood (not recorded which). This clonotype was obtained from a woman in her twenties or thirties who had recovered from COVID-19. In nucleotides, the CDR3 is TGTGCCAGCAGTGATCTAGCGGGGAGGGGGGGCGAGCAGTACTTC. This gives the protein CASSDLAGRGGEQYF.